Listed below are T cell receptor beta chains from one sample, sequenced in a study of blood T cell repertoires in COVID-19. Only in-frame clones appear in the TCRdb table, and some are missing; sequencing was by immunoSEQ multiplex PCR. The sample includes under 350,000 clones, 85% to 90% of them seen just once. The sequencing input was peripheral blood. These TCRs come from a human donor in a cohort sampled during active COVID-19. Each CDR3 is given with its conserved first and last residue. A D gene is named only where the DNA matches it firmly.

V: TRBV6-5
J: TRBJ1-2
D: .
DNA: TGTGCCAGCAGTTACGGCACCTATGGGAGGGTTAATGGCTACACCTTC
CDR3: CASSYGTYGRVNGYTF

V: TRBV4-3
J: TRBJ2-7
D: .
DNA: TGCGCCAGCAGCCAATCCCCCCAGTCGTCCTACGAGCAGTACTTC
CDR3: CASSQSPQSSYEQYF

V: TRBV12-3/TRBV12-4
J: TRBJ1-1
D: .
DNA: TGTGCCAGCAGAGCCAGGCTGAACACTGAAGCTTTCTTT
CDR3: CASRARLNTEAFF

V: TRBV28
J: TRBJ2-7
D: TRBD1
DNA: TGTGCCAGCAGTTCGGACAGGCTTTCCTACGAGCAGTACTTC
CDR3: CASSSDRLSYEQYF

V: TRBV12-3/TRBV12-4
J: TRBJ1-2
D: .
DNA: TGTGCCAGCAGTCGGGGTCGCTATGGCTACACCTTC
CDR3: CASSRGRYGYTF

V: TRBV6-5
J: TRBJ2-1
D: TRBD2
DNA: TGTGCCAGCAAAAAACTAGCGGGAGTGAGGAATGAGCAGTTCTTC
CDR3: CASKKLAGVRNEQFF

V: TRBV7-8
J: TRBJ2-7
D: .
DNA: TGTGCCAGCAGCCTAGACACCCCCCCCTACGAGCAGTACTTC
CDR3: CASSLDTPPYEQYF

V: TRBV7-8
J: TRBJ2-5
D: .
DNA: TGTGCCAGCAGCCGTGCTTATTCTACTCAAGAGACCCAGTACTTC
CDR3: CASSRAYSTQETQYF

V: TRBV19
J: TRBJ2-7
D: TRBD2
DNA: TGTGCCAGTAGTGACTCAGCGGGAGCGGTTTACGAGCAGTACTTC
CDR3: CASSDSAGAVYEQYF

V: TRBV5-4
J: TRBJ2-1
D: TRBD1
DNA: TGTGCCAGCAGCGTGGACAGGGCAACCTACAATGAGCAGTTCTTC
CDR3: CASSVDRATYNEQFF

V: TRBV2
J: TRBJ1-3
D: .
DNA: TGTGCCAGCAGTCTTACTGGAAACACCATATATTTT
CDR3: CASSLTGNTIYF

V: TRBV30
J: TRBJ1-3
D: .
DNA: TGTGCCTGCTTTCTTAGGGAGGGATTAAACACCATATATTTT
CDR3: CACFLREGLNTIYF

V: TRBV24-1
J: TRBJ2-1
D: TRBD2
DNA: TGTGCCACCAGTACTAGCGGAAATGAGCAGTTCTTC
CDR3: CATSTSGNEQFF